The clone carrying this T cell receptor (beta chain) has a handful of counts. This specimen comes from a study of blood T cell repertoires in COVID-19. Study as a whole: Samples representing acute and convalescent COVID-19 were sourced from the United States, Italy and Spain. The analysed material was cDNA or gDNA that came from T cells, B-cell-depleted T cells, or PBMCs.

V was clipped by 6 bases and J by 2 bases; unmatched bases: 9. Germline V gives CDR1 MNHEY, CDR2 SMNVEV (reference sequence). The CDR3 covers 15 residues. Methods used by the authors: Estimated nucleated cell counts came from reference gene primer amplification. Sequencing used immunoSEQ multiplex PCR; TCRdb keeps in-frame clones, though not all of them. That table supplies the V and J calls and clone size; D and trimming were determined from the DNA. Seen here are fewer than 250,000 clones, more than 85% observed once, and the top ten hold under 0.9%. The sequenced sample was peripheral blood. This TCR came from a man aged 40-49 years with acute or convalescent COVID-19. V gene TRBV27 combines with J gene TRBJ2-7; 8 positions match TRBD2. CDR3 nucleotides: TGTGCCAGCAGCCCTCGGGGGGGCCGAGCCTACGAGCAGTACTTC. This gives the protein CASSPRGGRAYEQYF.